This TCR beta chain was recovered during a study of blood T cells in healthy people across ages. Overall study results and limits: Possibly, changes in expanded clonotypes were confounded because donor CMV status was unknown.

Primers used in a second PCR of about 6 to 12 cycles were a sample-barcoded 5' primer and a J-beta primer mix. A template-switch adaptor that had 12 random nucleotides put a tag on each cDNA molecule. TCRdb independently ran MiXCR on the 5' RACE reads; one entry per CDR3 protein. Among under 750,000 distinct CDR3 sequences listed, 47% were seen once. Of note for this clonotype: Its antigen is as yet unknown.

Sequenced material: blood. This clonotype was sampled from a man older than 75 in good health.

The CDR3, as DNA: TGCGCCAGCAGCCAGGGCCGACAGGGGGCTTACGAGCAGTACTTC. Translation gives CASSQGRQGAYEQYF. The chain uses TRBV4-3 and TRBJ2-7, with 10 bases matching TRBD1. This CDR3 spans 15 amino acids. Germline CDR1 reads LGHNA; CDR2 reads YSLEER. Unmatched junction bases numbered 6, after V lost 3 bases and J lost 4 bases.